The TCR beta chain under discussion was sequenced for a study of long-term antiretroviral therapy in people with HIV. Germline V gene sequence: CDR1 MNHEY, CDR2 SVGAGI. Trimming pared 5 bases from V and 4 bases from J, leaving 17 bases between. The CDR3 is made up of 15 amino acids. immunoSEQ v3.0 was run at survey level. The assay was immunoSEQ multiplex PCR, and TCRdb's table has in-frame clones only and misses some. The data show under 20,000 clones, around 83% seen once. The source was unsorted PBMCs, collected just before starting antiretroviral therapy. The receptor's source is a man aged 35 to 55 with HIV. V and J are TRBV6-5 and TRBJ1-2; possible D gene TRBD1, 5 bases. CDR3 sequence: CASSNTGSRGYGYTF. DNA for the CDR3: TGTGCCAGCAGTAACACAGGATCCCGTGGCTATGGCTACACCTTC.